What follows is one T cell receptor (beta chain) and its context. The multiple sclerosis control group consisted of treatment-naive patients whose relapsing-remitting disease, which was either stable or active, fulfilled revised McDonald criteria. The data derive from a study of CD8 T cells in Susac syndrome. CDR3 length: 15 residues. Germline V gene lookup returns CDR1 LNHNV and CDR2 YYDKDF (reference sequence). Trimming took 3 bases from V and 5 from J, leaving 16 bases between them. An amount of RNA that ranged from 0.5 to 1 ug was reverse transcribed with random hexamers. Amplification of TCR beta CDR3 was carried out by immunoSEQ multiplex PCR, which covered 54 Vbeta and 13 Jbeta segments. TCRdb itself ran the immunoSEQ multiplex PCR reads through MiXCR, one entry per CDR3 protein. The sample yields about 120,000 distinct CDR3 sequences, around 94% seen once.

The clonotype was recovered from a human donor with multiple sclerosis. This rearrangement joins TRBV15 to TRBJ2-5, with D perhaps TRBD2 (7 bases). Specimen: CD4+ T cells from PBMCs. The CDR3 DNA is TGTGCCACCAGCAGTTGGCCAGCGGGACACGAGACCCAGTACTTC. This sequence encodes CATSSWPAGHETQYF.